This T cell receptor beta chain stems from a study of blood T cell repertoires in COVID-19. Measured with immunoSEQ multiplex PCR; TCRdb has only the in-frame clones, and not every one. The table includes 110,000 or so clones, about 90% detected once. V was pared by 3 bases and J by 3 bases, with 11 bases between. CDR1 and CDR2 (germline): SGHVS, FQNEAQ. The CDR3 contains 15 residues. Input material: peripheral blood. This chain connects TRBV7-8 to TRBJ2-2, with a weak D call TRBD1 (5 bases). The receptor comes from a human donor in a cohort sampled during active COVID-19. CDR3 amino acids: CASSLGLVYTGELFF. The DNA of the CDR3 is TGTGCCAGCAGCTTGGGGCTAGTTTACACCGGGGAGCTGTTTTTT.